The rows below give T cell receptor beta chains drawn from one sample of a study of blood T cell repertoires in COVID-19. Method: immunoSEQ multiplex PCR; TCRdb's copy keeps in-frame clones and lacks some. Seen here are 50,000 to 75,000 clones, nearly 90% observed once, and the top ten hold about 1.3%. Sequencing used peripheral blood. These receptors were taken from a man in his 60s with acute or convalescent COVID-19. Each CDR3 is given with its conserved first and last residue. The D gene is left open where the match is weak. Expanded clones get a size class; other rows say once, few or many, or leave the size out.

CDR3 protein,CDR3 DNA,CDR3 length,V gene,clone size,J gene,D gene
CASSPASGDNEQFF,TGTGCCAGCTCACCGGCTAGCGGGGACAATGAGCAGTTCTTC,14,TRBV18,-,TRBJ2-1,TRBD2
CASSLAAAGMYSYEQYF,TGTGCCAGCAGCTTAGCGGCGGCAGGGATGTACTCCTACGAGCAGTACTTC,17,TRBV11-2,-,TRBJ2-7,-
CASSTRTGNGYTF,TGCGCCAGCAGCACCCGGACAGGGAATGGCTACACCTTC,13,TRBV5-1,-,TRBJ1-2,TRBD1
CASSLVPDQGEQFF,TGTGCCAGCAGCTTGGTCCCCGATCAGGGTGAGCAGTTCTTC,14,TRBV11-3,once,TRBJ2-1,-
CASSLGGVQDQPQHF,TGCGCCAGCAGCTTGGGGGGAGTCCAGGATCAGCCCCAGCATTTT,15,TRBV5-1,once,TRBJ1-5,-
CASRTTGGTEAFF,TGCGCCAGCAGGACAACAGGGGGCACTGAAGCTTTCTTT,13,TRBV5-1,-,TRBJ1-1,TRBD1
CSASIGGKAAFF,TGCAGTGCTAGTATTGGGGGCAAGGCAGCTTTCTTT,12,TRBV20-1,-,TRBJ1-1,-
CASSSGGDRGYEQYF,TGTGCCAGCTCCTCCGGGGGGGACAGGGGCTACGAGCAGTACTTC,15,TRBV18,-,TRBJ2-7,TRBD1
CASSLSTGPPGELFF,TGCGCCAGCAGCTTGTCGACAGGGCCTCCCGGGGAGCTGTTTTTT,15,TRBV5-1,-,TRBJ2-2,TRBD1
CASSLRLTNSGANVLTF,TGTGCCAGCAGCTTGAGACTCACGAACTCTGGGGCCAACGTCCTGACTTTC,17,TRBV5-4,-,TRBJ2-6,-
CASSDDRRPPYEQYF,TGCGCCAGCAGTGATGACAGAAGACCCCCCTACGAGCAGTACTTC,15,TRBV10-1,-,TRBJ2-7,-
CATSSHSRGEQYF,TGTGCCACCAGCTCCCACAGTCGTGGCGAGCAGTACTTC,13,TRBV15,-,TRBJ2-7,-
CATKLGGTGELFF,TGTGCTACTAAATTGGGGGGGACCGGGGAGCTGTTTTTT,13,TRBV12-5,few,TRBJ2-2,TRBD2
CASRGQANTEAFF,TGTGCCAGCCGTGGACAGGCAAACACTGAAGCTTTCTTT,13,TRBV13,-,TRBJ1-1,TRBD1
CASSLKANTEAFF,TGTGCCAGCAGTTTGAAAGCGAACACTGAAGCTTTCTTT,13,TRBV12-3/TRBV12-4,-,TRBJ1-1,-
CAWKDGLAKNIQYF,TGTGCCTGGAAGGACGGACTAGCCAAAAACATTCAGTACTTC,14,TRBV30,-,TRBJ2-4,-
CSASKSQGDGYTF,TGCAGTGCTAGTAAGTCCCAAGGGGATGGCTACACCTTC,13,TRBV20-1,-,TRBJ1-2,-
CASSTYLSGGPQYF,TGTGCCAGCAGCACTTACCTCAGCGGGGGGCCTCAGTATTTT,14,TRBV28,-,TRBJ2-3,TRBD2
CASSQDSLSYEQYF,TGCGCCAGCAGCCAAGACAGTCTCTCCTACGAGCAGTACTTC,14,TRBV5-1,once,TRBJ2-7,-
CASSLFGQGLETQYF,TGTGCCAGCAGTTTATTTGGACAGGGGTTAGAGACCCAGTACTTC,15,TRBV27,-,TRBJ2-5,TRBD1
CASSYPGTLIWNYGYTF,TGTGCCAGCAGCTACCCCGGGACACTCATATGGAACTATGGCTACACCTTC,17,TRBV7-9,-,TRBJ1-2,-
CASTPRGVSSGNTIYF,TGTGCCAGCACCCCCAGAGGCGTTAGCTCTGGAAACACCATATATTTT,16,TRBV6-6,-,TRBJ1-3,-
CASSRRTERNTEAFF,TGTGCCAGCAGTCGTAGGACAGAGAGAAACACTGAAGCTTTCTTT,15,TRBV5-6,-,TRBJ1-1,-
CASSEFTGQETQYF,TGTGCCAGCAGTGAATTCACAGGTCAAGAGACCCAGTACTTC,14,TRBV25-1,-,TRBJ2-5,-
CASSQIGQQETQYF,TGCGCCAGCAGCCAAATCGGACAGCAAGAGACCCAGTACTTC,14,TRBV4-1,-,TRBJ2-5,-
CASSYSGDSTDTQYF,TGTGCCAGCAGTTACTCAGGAGATAGCACAGATACGCAGTATTTT,15,TRBV6-6,-,TRBJ2-3,-
CASSQSGTGPLNEQFF,TGTGCCAGCAGCCAATCCGGGACAGGTCCCCTCAATGAGCAGTTCTTC,16,TRBV4-2,-,TRBJ2-1,TRBD1
CASSQRGTVSPLHF,TGTGCCAGCAGCCAACGCGGGACTGTTTCACCCCTCCACTTT,14,TRBV3-1/TRBV3-2,-,TRBJ1-6,-
CAITRDRRNEQFF,TGTGCCATCACGAGGGACAGGAGGAATGAGCAGTTCTTC,13,TRBV10-3,-,TRBJ2-1,TRBD1